This T cell receptor (beta chain) came from a study of shared clonotypes between healthy human individuals. Produced via immunoSEQ multiplex PCR; TCRdb's table is partial and in-frame only. There are approximately 1.5 million clones in the sample; 95% to 99% occur only once, and less than 0.55% lies in the top ten. There are 16 residues in the CDR3. With 4 bases removed from V and 0 bases from J, the gap between germline ends came to 15 bases. Germline V gene lookup returns CDR1 KGHSH and CDR2 LQKENI. The origin of this receptor is a young man in good health. V usage is TRBV18 and J usage is TRBJ1-1, with D tentatively TRBD1 (6 bases). Material: naive CD4+ T cells sorted from blood. Indicated subset: CD45RA+ positively selected. CDR3 sequence reads: CASSHRELKMNTEAFF. The DNA of the CDR3 is TGTGCCAGCTCACACAGGGAGCTAAAAATGAACACTGAAGCTTTCTTT.